This passage covers 24 T cell receptor beta chains from one sample sequenced in a study of T cell changes during pregnancy in multiple sclerosis. Some clones are missing from TCRdb's copy, which holds only in-frame ones; the method was immunoSEQ multiplex PCR. The data hold roughly 80,000 clones, with about 90% observed a single time. Material: peripheral blood, obtained before pregnancy. The receptors shown here come from a female donor with multiple sclerosis, enrolled in a pregnancy study.

V and J are TRBV16 and TRBJ2-3, with D unclear. There are 14 residues in the CDR3. Trimming left V 4 bases short and J 1 base short, with 9 bases between. Germline-derived CDR1 and CDR2 are KGHSY and FQNENV. CDR3: CASSRAAGTDTQYF. In DNA form, the CDR3 reads TGTGCCAGCAGCCGGGCAGCTGGCACAGATACGCAGTATTTT. Using reference TRBV16 and TRBJ2-3 for the parts outside the CDR3, the full variable domain is GEEVAQTPKHLVRGEGQKAKLYCAPIKGHSYVFWYQQVLKNEFKFLISFQNENVFDETGMPKERFSAKCLPNSPCSLEIQATKLEDSAVYFCASSRAAGTDTQYFGPGTRLTVL.

The genes are TRBV10-2 and TRBJ2-3; D unresolved. V was trimmed by 6 bases and J by 2 bases, leaving 6 bases between them. There are 12 residues in the CDR3. Germline loops: CDR1 WSHSY, CDR2 SAAADI. CDR3 loop: CASSDITDTQYF. The CDR3 DNA follows: TGCGCCAGCAGCGACATCACAGATACGCAGTATTTT.

The chain carries TRBV19 and TRBJ1-2; D is possibly TRBD1 (5 bases). Looked up from germline, CDR1 is LNHDA and CDR2 is SQIVND (reference sequence). The CDR3 is made up of 13 amino acids. V gave up 0 bases and J gave up 14 bases, with 16 bases separating them. The CDR3 reads CASSIDRAGMVTF. CDR3 in DNA: TGTGCCAGTAGTATAGATCGGGCAGGGATGGTGACCTTC.

This clone was recorded only once. The genes are TRBV5-8 and TRBJ2-1; weak D call: TRBD2 (6 bases). In germline, CDR1 is SGHTS, CDR2 YDEGEE. V was cut by 0 bases and J by 6 bases, with 7 bases left in between. The CDR3 covers 13 residues. This chain's CDR3 is CASSLGLVNEQFF. Here the CDR3 DNA reads TGTGCCAGCAGCTTGGGACTAGTCAATGAGCAGTTCTTC. Looking up the rest from reference TRBV5-8 and TRBJ2-1 gives the full variable domain: EAGVTQSPTHLIKTRGQQATLRCSPISGHTSVYWYQQALGLGLQFLLWYDEGEERNRGNFPPRFSGRQFPNYSSELNVNALELEDSALYLCASSLGLVNEQFFGPGTRLTVL.

The rearrangement joins TRBV23-1 to TRBJ2-7; no clear D gene. TRBV23-1 qualifies as an ORF whose function is uncertain. Trimming took 7 bases from V and 3 from J, leaving 22 bases between them. The CDR3 is made up of 16 amino acids. CDR3 sequence (DNA): TGCGCCAGCAATCCCCTCCCGGTCAAAACTAACTACGAGCAGTACTTC. Protein product: CASNPLPVKTNYEQYF.

The CDR3 DNA follows: TGTGCCAGCGGCCCGGGGGACCAAGAGACCCAGTACTTC. Protein product: CASGPGDQETQYF. The rearrangement links TRBV6-5 to TRBJ2-5; a weak D match, TRBD2 (6 bases). Trimming pared 8 bases from V and 0 bases from J, leaving 10 bases between. Germline CDR1 reads MNHEY; CDR2 reads SVGAGI. The CDR3 is 13 amino acids.

Comment on this clone: Other DNA sequences within the sample encode an identical CDR3. J is TRBJ1-1 and V is TRBV19; TRBD1 matches 9 bases. This CDR3 comprises 14 residues. V shed 6 bases, J shed 0 bases, and the junction held 2 bases outside the gene matches. Germline-derived CDR1 and CDR2 are LNHDA and SQIVND (reference sequence). In DNA, the CDR3 is TGTGCCAGTAGGGACAGGGGCATGAACACTGAAGCTTTCTTT. Its translation is CASRDRGMNTEAFF.

The chain carries TRBV5-1 and TRBJ1-1, with D unclear. This CDR3 is 14 amino acids long. Germline V gives CDR1 SGHRS, CDR2 YFSETQ. Trimming cost V 0 bases and J 0 bases, with 6 bases left between them. The CDR3 sequence is CASSLAQMNTEAFF. For the CDR3, the DNA is TGCGCCAGCAGCTTGGCTCAGATGAACACTGAAGCTTTCTTT.

The V gene is TRBV10-3, the J gene TRBJ1-1; a possible D gene is TRBD1 (5 bases). Germline loops: CDR1 ENHRY, CDR2 SYGVKD. The CDR3 covers 16 residues. Trimming took off 4 bases at V and 4 bases at J, with 19 bases between the two ends. The CDR3 loop is CAISVLGRAGGTEAFF. The CDR3 region has the DNA TGTGCCATCAGTGTGCTAGGGAGGGCGGGGGGCACTGAAGCTTTCTTT.

The J gene is TRBJ2-5, the V gene TRBV2; weak D call: TRBD1 (5 bases). V lost 3 bases to trimming and J lost 1 base, with 9 bases between them. The CDR3 spans 14 residues. The germline V gene encodes CDR1 SNHLY and CDR2 FYNNEI. The CDR3 DNA reads as TGTGCCAGCAGTGACTTAGACAGCCAAGAGACCCAGTACTTC. It encodes CASSDLDSQETQYF.

This clone has more than one count but fewer than ten. This rearrangement joins TRBV7-3 to TRBJ1-2, with D tentatively TRBD1 (5 bases). This CDR3 spans 15 amino acids. Looked up from germline, CDR1 is SGHTA and CDR2 is FQGTGA. V lost 2 bases and J 0 bases, leaving 10 bases between the germline ends. The CDR3 reads CASSLSGESNYGYTF. Written as DNA, the CDR3 is TGTGCCAGCAGCTTATCGGGGGAGTCTAACTATGGCTACACCTTC.

The genes are TRBV5-6 and TRBJ2-7; TRBD1 agrees at 9 bases. This CDR3 comprises 15 residues. Germline V CDR1 and CDR2: SGHDT, YYEEEE. The V segment lost 0 bases and the J segment 4 bases; nucleotides outside the gene matches: 5. The CDR3 reads CASSLGNRGRYEQYF. CDR3 nucleotides: TGTGCCAGCAGCTTGGGGAACAGGGGGCGATACGAGCAGTACTTC.

This chain connects TRBV7-2 to TRBJ1-2; D unresolved. The CDR3 sequence is 11 residues long. V lost 8 bases to trimming and J lost 9 bases, with 13 bases between them. Germline lookup yields CDR1 SGHTA and CDR2 FQGNSA. The CDR3 DNA is TGTGCCAGCCCCATGGGAGATAGCTACACCTTC. It codes for CASPMGDSYTF.

V gene TRBV11-2 combines with J gene TRBJ2-7, with TRBD2 as a possible D gene (6 bases). The V end was cut by 0 bases, the J end by 6 bases, with 12 bases between. The length of the CDR3 is 14 residues. Germline CDR1 reads SGHAT; CDR2 reads FQNNGV. The CDR3 DNA sequence: TGTGCCAGCAGCTTAGATCGCGGGGAGCTCGAGCAGTACTTC. Protein product: CASSLDRGELEQYF.

A single count supports this clone. The CDR3 region has the DNA TGCAGCGCAGAATTAGGGGGAGCTTTCTTT. Amino acid sequence: CSAELGGAFF. This chain links TRBV29-1 with TRBJ1-1; the D gene is possibly TRBD1 (6 bases). Germline CDR1 is SQVTM and CDR2 is ANQGSEA. The CDR3 consists of 10 residues. The V and J ends lost 7 bases and 10 bases respectively, with 13 bases between them.

This clone was found once. This chain uses TRBV5-1 with TRBJ2-6; D might be TRBD1 (6 bases). In germline, CDR1 is SGHRS, CDR2 YFSETQ. The CDR3 has 15 residues. V was shortened by 4 bases and J by 4 bases, with 12 bases between the two germline ends. The CDR3 region is CASSSGGLGANVLTF. CDR3 DNA: TGCGCCAGCAGCAGTGGGGGCCTGGGGGCCAACGTCCTGACTTTC.

V usage is TRBV15 and J usage is TRBJ2-5, with D possibly being TRBD2 (6 bases). The CDR3 extends over 15 amino acids. CDR1 is LNHNV and CDR2 is YYDKDF in the germline V gene (reference sequence). Trimming shortened V by 9 bases and J by 1 base, and 18 bases separated the two germline ends. CDR3 DNA: TGTGCCACTGCCACTAGCCGAGCCGCCCAAGAGACCCAGTACTTC. Translating it yields CATATSRAAQETQYF. Supplemented by reference TRBV15 and TRBJ2-5, the full variable domain reads DAMVIQNPRYQVTQFGKPVTLSCSQTLNHNVMYWYQQKSSQAPKLLFHYYDKDFNNEADTPDNFQSRRPNTSFCFLDIRSPGLGDTAMYLCATATSRAAQETQYFGPGTRLLVL.

The chain recombines TRBV15 with TRBJ2-3; no firm D call. Germline loops: CDR1 LNHNV, CDR2 YYDKDF (reference sequence). Between the trimmed V and J ends, which lost 3 bases and 0 bases, there was a span of 10 bases. This CDR3 is 15 amino acids long. Here the CDR3 reads CATSRTPSSTDTQYF. The CDR3 region has the DNA TGTGCCACCAGCAGGACTCCGTCTAGCACAGATACGCAGTATTTT. Using reference TRBV15 and TRBJ2-3 for the parts outside the CDR3, the full variable domain is DAMVIQNPRYQVTQFGKPVTLSCSQTLNHNVMYWYQQKSSQAPKLLFHYYDKDFNNEADTPDNFQSRRPNTSFCFLDIRSPGLGDTAMYLCATSRTPSSTDTQYFGPGTRLTVL.

This chain connects TRBV15 to TRBJ2-3, with unresolved D. This CDR3 region has 16 residues. The V gene lost 3 bases and the J gene lost 1 base, with 14 bases spanning the gap. The germline gives CDR1 LNHNV, CDR2 YYDKDF (reference sequence). The CDR3: CATSRKRLFGTDTQYF. Written as DNA, the CDR3 is TGTGCCACCAGCAGGAAGAGATTGTTCGGCACAGATACGCAGTATTTT. Using reference TRBV15 and TRBJ2-3 for the parts outside the CDR3, the full variable domain is DAMVIQNPRYQVTQFGKPVTLSCSQTLNHNVMYWYQQKSSQAPKLLFHYYDKDFNNEADTPDNFQSRRPNTSFCFLDIRSPGLGDTAMYLCATSRKRLFGTDTQYFGPGTRLTVL.

The V and J genes are TRBV2 and TRBJ2-2, with TRBD1 identical over 10 bases. J lost 7 bases, V lost 5 bases, and 4 bases had no gene match. Germline V lookup: CDR1 SNHLY, CDR2 FYNNEI. The CDR3 contains 14 residues. CDR3 in amino acids: CASSLGQGYGELFF. Here the CDR3 DNA reads TGTGCCAGCAGTTTGGGACAGGGGTACGGGGAGCTGTTTTTT.

The CDR3 here is CSVEVLEGGYTF. The DNA for the CDR3 is TGCAGCGTTGAAGTTCTGGAGGGGGGCTACACCTTC. The chain couples TRBV29-1 to TRBJ1-2; TRBD1 might be the D (5 bases). Germline V gene data show CDR1 as SQVTM and CDR2 as ANQGSEA. The CDR3 has 12 residues. The ends were cut back, 1 base at V and 8 bases at J, with 11 bases in the middle.

The chain is built from TRBV14 and TRBJ1-3; no reliable D call. The V end lost 8 bases, the J end lost 2 bases, and 10 bases lay between the germline ends. CDR1 is SGHDN, CDR2 FVKESK, per germline. This CDR3 region has 13 residues. The CDR3: CASRGGTGNTIYF. As DNA, the CDR3 is TGTGCCAGCCGAGGAGGGACTGGAAACACCATATATTTT.

The chain recombines TRBV11-2 with TRBJ1-2, with 10 positions matching TRBD1. There are 14 residues in the CDR3. Germline CDR1 is SGHAT and CDR2 is FQNNGV. The ends lost 5 bases at V and 4 bases at J; junction bases unmatched: 4. The CDR3 DNA sequence: TGTGCCAGCAGCGACCGACAGGGGGCCTATGGCTACACCTTC. Protein sequence: CASSDRQGAYGYTF.

The CDR3 protein is CASRSPTKGRDSPLHF. The CDR3 nucleotides are TGCGCCAGCAGGTCCCCCACAAAGGGGAGGGATTCACCCCTCCACTTT. The V and J genes are TRBV5-1 and TRBJ1-6; a possible D gene is TRBD1 (5 bases). CDR1 and CDR2 from the germline V gene are SGHRS and YFSETQ. This CDR3 is built from 16 residues. V lost 5 bases to trimming and J lost 8 bases, with 20 bases between them.